The 25 T cell receptor beta chains given below trace back to one sample, sequenced in a study of blood T cell repertoires in COVID-19. The table came from immunoSEQ multiplex PCR; TCRdb's copy has only in-frame clones and leaves some out. The sample consists of about 170,000 clones, about 88% of them appearing once. Material for sequencing was peripheral blood. The receptors shown here come from an elderly woman with COVID-19, enrolled during active disease.

The chain employs TRBV6-4 and TRBJ1-1; no reliable D call. Germline CDR1 MRHNA, CDR2 SNTAGT. V was cut by 3 bases and J by 4 bases, with 9 bases left in between. CDR3 size: 13 residues. CDR3 coding DNA: TGTGCCAGCAGTGAGGCGACGGGCACTGAAGCTTTCTTT. Protein: CASSEATGTEAFF.

The J gene is TRBJ2-5, the V gene TRBV15; maybe TRBD2 (5 bases). Germline assignment: CDR1 LNHNV and CDR2 YYDKDF (reference sequence). Trimming stripped 0 bases from V and 5 bases from J, with 7 bases between. CDR3 length equals 13 residues. DNA for the CDR3: TGTGCCACCAGCAGAGATCCGGGGGAGACCCAGTACTTC. This encodes CATSRDPGETQYF.

J is TRBJ1-6 and V is TRBV7-8; TRBD1 agrees at 8 bases. In germline, CDR1 is SGHVS, CDR2 FQNEAQ. This CDR3 has 14 residues. The junction had 10 bases not matched to a gene; V was cut back by 4 bases and J by 14 bases. As DNA, the CDR3 is TGTGCCAGCAGCTCAGGACAGGGAGGGACATCCCTCCACTTT. The encoded protein is CASSSGQGGTSLHF.

The chain employs TRBV5-5 and TRBJ1-1; a possible D gene is TRBD1 (5 bases). V lost 4 bases and J 1 base, leaving 20 bases between the germline ends. The CDR3 is made up of 17 amino acids. The germline V gene has CDR1 SGHKS and CDR2 YYEKEE (reference sequence). The CDR3 bases are TGTGCCAGCAGCCCCCGATCTCCCGGACATACGAACACTGAAGCTTTCTTT. Translating gives CASSPRSPGHTNTEAFF.

This chain connects TRBV27 to TRBJ1-2; 7 bases are a match to TRBD1. Trimming took 0 bases from V and 0 from J; bases not matched to a gene: 4. This CDR3 is 16 amino acids long. Germline CDR1 is MNHEY and CDR2 is SMNVEV (reference sequence). The CDR3, as DNA: TGTGCCAGCAGTTTATCATGGACAGGATCTAACTATGGCTACACCTTC. Translated: CASSLSWTGSNYGYTF.

The chain joins TRBV12-3 or TRBV12-4 to TRBJ2-4; TRBD2 is a possible D gene (5 bases). The CDR3 totals 12 residues. V shed 6 bases and J shed 8 bases, with 11 bases lying between them. The CDR3 loop is CASSIEEDIQYF. CDR3 nucleotides: TGTGCCAGCAGCATCGAGGAGGACATTCAGTACTTC.

The chain couples TRBV11-2 to TRBJ1-4, with TRBD1 identical over 8 bases. The CDR3 extends over 15 amino acids. Germline CDR1 reads SGHAT; CDR2 reads FQNNGV. Losses at the gene ends were 4 bases for V and 10 bases for J; bases not matched to a gene: 11. CDR3 amino acids: CASSSEDRVVGKLFF. CDR3 sequence (DNA): TGTGCCAGCAGCTCTGAGGACAGGGTAGTAGGAAAACTGTTTTTT.

DNA of the CDR3: TGTGCCAGCAGCAACCCCCAGGGTTACGAGCAGTACTTC. Translated: CASSNPQGYEQYF. The chain couples TRBV28 to TRBJ2-7, with D perhaps matching TRBD1 (5 bases). This CDR3 is 13 amino acids long. Germline CDR1 reads MDHEN; CDR2 reads SYDVKM. The V end lost 6 bases, the J end lost 4 bases, and 13 bases lay between the germline ends. The full variable domain, in which reference TRBV28 and TRBJ2-7 provide the parts outside the CDR3, is DVKVTQSSRYLVKRTGEKVFLECVQDMDHENMFWYRQDPGLGLRLIYFSYDVKMKEKGDIPEGYSVSREKKERFSLILESASTNQTSMYLCASSNPQGYEQYFGPGTRLTVT.

This sequence joins TRBV6-2 or TRBV6-3 and TRBJ2-2; D perhaps matches TRBD2 (6 bases). The CDR3 runs to 17 residues. Germline V CDR1 and CDR2: MNHEY, SVGEGT. Trimming took off 4 bases at V and 2 bases at J, with 17 bases between the two ends. In nucleotides, the CDR3 is TGTGCCAGCAGTTCCTCCCCAAGGGACTTTAACACCGGGGAGCTGTTTTTT. Encoded protein: CASSSSPRDFNTGELFF.

V and J are TRBV4-3 and TRBJ2-1, with D possibly being TRBD2 (5 bases). Looked up from germline, CDR1 is LGHNA and CDR2 is YSLEER. CDR3 length: 14 amino acids. Trimming stripped 4 bases from V and 3 bases from J, with 10 bases between. The DNA of the CDR3 is TGCGCCAGCAGCCTGGAACGGGACTACAATGAGCAGTTCTTC. This codes for CASSLERDYNEQFF.

V usage is TRBV6-5 and J usage is TRBJ2-1; perhaps TRBD1 as D (5 bases). The germline V gene encodes CDR1 MNHEY and CDR2 SVGAGI. Trimming took off 6 bases at V and 0 bases at J, with 12 bases between the two ends. This CDR3 is 15 amino acids long. The CDR3 DNA follows: TGTGCCAGCAGCGCAGGGCACCGCTCCTACAATGAGCAGTTCTTC. Translation: CASSAGHRSYNEQFF.

This clone was seen only a few times. The rearrangement links TRBV3-1 (or the pseudogene TRBV3-2) to TRBJ1-1; TRBD1 might be the D (6 bases). The CDR3 contains 14 residues. Trimming removed 6 bases at V and 1 base at J, with 12 bases between. Germline V gene data show CDR1 as LGHDT and CDR2 as YNNKEL (reference sequence). The DNA for the CDR3 is TGTGCCAGCAGACTAGGGGGGGGGAACACTGAAGCTTTCTTT. This codes for CASRLGGGNTEAFF.

The V gene is TRBV20-1, the J gene TRBJ2-2, with 7 positions matching TRBD1. After removal of 3 bases from V and 1 base from J, the junction contained 8 bases not matched to a gene. CDR3 length equals 16 residues. CDR1 is DFQATT and CDR2 is SNEGSKA in the germline V gene (reference sequence). CDR3 loop: CSASGKGGQNTGELFF. In DNA form, the CDR3 reads TGCAGTGCTAGTGGAAAAGGGGGCCAGAACACCGGGGAGCTGTTTTTT.

The chain employs TRBV7-9 and TRBJ2-3; 14 nucleotides line up with TRBD2. Germline V CDR1 and CDR2: SEHNR, FQNEAQ (reference sequence). The ends lost 1 base at V and 1 base at J; junction bases unmatched: 1. CDR3 length: 17 amino acids. The CDR3 protein is CASSLGGLAGGTDTQYF. The DNA for the CDR3 is TGTGCCAGCAGCTTAGGGGGACTAGCGGGAGGCACAGATACGCAGTATTTT. Supplemented by reference TRBV7-9 and TRBJ2-3, the full variable domain reads DTGVSQNPRHKITKRGQNVTFRCDPISEHNRLYWYRQTLGQGPEFLTYFQNEAQLEKSRLLSDRFSAERPKGSFSTLEIQRTEQGDSAMYLCASSLGGLAGGTDTQYFGPGTRLTVL.

V usage is TRBV5-4 and J usage is TRBJ1-6; 11 bases are shared with TRBD1. Trimming took 4 bases from V and 7 from J; bases not matched to a gene: 4. Germline V gene sequence: CDR1 SGHNT, CDR2 YYREEE (reference sequence). The CDR3 is 15 amino acids. The CDR3 here is CASSGQGARNSPLHF. The DNA of the CDR3 is TGTGCCAGCAGCGGACAGGGGGCAAGGAATTCACCCCTCCACTTT.

The chain links TRBV6-1 to TRBJ2-7; maybe TRBD2 (6 bases). Germline assignment: CDR1 MNHNS and CDR2 SASEGT. V was trimmed by 2 bases and J by 1 base, leaving 12 bases between them. The CDR3 length is 15 residues. The CDR3: CASSEIWDSSYEQYF. CDR3 nucleotides: TGTGCCAGCAGTGAAATATGGGACTCTTCCTACGAGCAGTACTTC.

This sequence joins TRBV7-9 and TRBJ2-3, with a possible D match to TRBD2 (7 bases). This CDR3 is built from 14 residues. Looked up from germline, CDR1 is SEHNR and CDR2 is FQNEAQ (reference sequence). The germline V and J ends were trimmed by 5 bases and 8 bases, with 17 bases remaining between them. CDR3 region: CASSASGGASTQYF. The DNA for the CDR3 is TGTGCCAGCAGCGCTAGTGGGGGGGCCAGTACGCAGTATTTT.

The chain joins TRBV7-9 to TRBJ2-7; TRBD2 might be the D (5 bases). This CDR3 contains 16 residues. The germline V gene encodes CDR1 SEHNR and CDR2 FQNEAQ (reference sequence). Deletions cut 5 bases from V and 0 bases from J, with 17 bases between. This CDR3 is CASSRGMGSASYEQYF. CDR3 in DNA: TGTGCCAGCAGCAGAGGGATGGGAAGCGCCTCCTACGAGCAGTACTTC.

The rearrangement uses TRBV5-4 and TRBJ2-5; 7 positions agree with TRBD1. The CDR3 loop spans 14 amino acids. The germline V gene encodes CDR1 SGHNT and CDR2 YYREEE (reference sequence). J lost 2 bases, V lost 3 bases, and 4 bases had no gene match. CDR3 in DNA: TGTGCCAGCAGCTCTCCGGGACAGCAAGAGACCCAGTACTTC. Amino acids: CASSSPGQQETQYF.

CDR3 loop: CAISRGTGTEAFF. CDR3 sequence (DNA): TGTGCCATCAGTCGGGGTACGGGAACTGAAGCTTTCTTT. V and J are TRBV10-3 and TRBJ1-1; D is undetermined. From germline, CDR1 is ENHRY and CDR2 SYGVKD. Deletions cut 5 bases from V and 5 bases from J, with 12 bases between. The CDR3 covers 13 residues.

This clone has only one observation. The CDR3 DNA sequence: TGTGCCAGCAGTGACGCAGGGTATGGCTACACCTTC. This encodes CASSDAGYGYTF. The chain recombines TRBV2 with TRBJ1-2; weak D call: TRBD1 (5 bases). CDR3 length: 12 amino acids. Per the germline V gene, CDR1 is SNHLY and CDR2 is FYNNEI. V was shortened by 3 bases and J by 5 bases, with 7 bases between the two germline ends. Complete variable domain (other parts from reference TRBV2 and TRBJ1-2): EPEVTQTPSHQVTQMGQEVILRCVPISNHLYFYWYRQILGQKVEFLVSFYNNEISEKSEIFDDQFSVERPDGSNFTLKIRSTKLEDSAMYFCASSDAGYGYTFGSGTRLTVV.

The chain combines TRBV19 with TRBJ2-3, with TRBD1 matching over 11 bases. The CDR3 length is 16 residues. CDR1 is LNHDA, CDR2 SQIVND, per germline (reference sequence). V trimming: 7 bases; J trimming: 1 base; junction bases outside the gene matches: 7. The CDR3 nucleotides are TGTGCCAGTACCGTAAGGACAGGGGGCGGCACAGATACGCAGTATTTT. Translating gives CASTVRTGGGTDTQYF.

This rearrangement joins TRBV28 to TRBJ2-7; the D is unclear. V shed 2 bases and J shed 4 bases, with 15 bases lying between them. CDR1 is MDHEN, CDR2 SYDVKM, per germline. This CDR3 has 15 amino acids. The DNA for the CDR3 is TGTGCCAGCAGTTTAGGCCAGGTCCTCTCTTACGAGCAGTACTTC. Translation: CASSLGQVLSYEQYF.

The chain couples TRBV19 to TRBJ1-2, with 8 nucleotides matching TRBD1. Losses at the gene ends were 6 bases for V and 5 bases for J; bases not matched to a gene: 11. Germline V gives CDR1 LNHDA, CDR2 SQIVND (reference sequence). The CDR3 length is 15 residues. CDR3 DNA: TGTGCCAGTAGGGCAGCAGGGGGCAGCGTTTATGGCTACACCTTC. Translated: CASRAAGGSVYGYTF.

Concerning this clone: The junction differs from germline at one of its ends, possibly a read error. The V and J genes are TRBV7-7 and TRBJ2-2; the D gene is possibly TRBD1 (6 bases). This CDR3 spans 13 amino acids. Germline CDR1 and CDR2: SSHAT and FNYEAQ (reference sequence). The CDR3, as DNA: TGTGCTAGCAGTACCGGACAGAACGGGGAGCTGTTTTTT. This translates into CASSTGQNGELFF.